Shown below are 30 T cell receptor beta chains from a single sample sequenced in a study of T cell changes during pregnancy in multiple sclerosis (dated by TCRdb to 2018 to 2020). Receptor libraries were prepared by the immunoSEQ multiplex PCR assay. Not all clones reach the TCRdb copy of this immuneACCESS table, which keeps in-frame sequences only. Checked studies attribute under half of the gap to unresolved V genes and leave the rest unexplained. The sample contains about 61,000 clones, over 85% of them found a single time. Together, the top ten hold over 3% of the sample. The sample consisted of peripheral blood, taken in the first trimester of pregnancy. The receptor set was obtained from a female donor in good health, enrolled as a control in a pregnancy study.

The chain uses TRBV4-3 and TRBJ2-6; TRBD1 matches 7 bases. This CDR3 contains 16 residues. Per germline, CDR1 LGHNA and CDR2 YSLEER. Trimming cost V 3 bases and J 1 base; bases outside gene matches: 3. DNA for the CDR3: TGCGCCAGCAGCCAGGACAGGTCGTCTGGGGCCAACGTCCTGACTTTC. Amino acids: CASSQDRSSGANVLTF.

The V gene is TRBV6-5, the J gene TRBJ1-1; TRBD1 is a possible D gene (5 bases). There are 14 residues in the CDR3. Trimming pared 4 bases from V and 5 bases from J, leaving 14 bases between. The germline gives CDR1 MNHEY, CDR2 SVGAGI. The CDR3 DNA reads TGTGCCAGCAGTTGGGCCCCCGGGGGGACTGAAGCTTTCTTT. Protein sequence: CASSWAPGGTEAFF.

The chain carries TRBV9 and TRBJ1-5, with unresolved D. V lost 1 base to trimming and J lost 5 bases, with 13 bases between them. The CDR3 runs to 15 residues. CDR1 SGDLS and CDR2 YYNGEE come from the germline V gene. The CDR3 nucleotides read TGTGCCAGCAGCGTATCAAACAGAGCCGATCAGCCCCAGCATTTT. The encoded protein is CASSVSNRADQPQHF. The entire variable domain, with the rest obtained from reference TRBV9 and TRBJ1-5, is as follows: DSGVTQTPKHLITATGQRVTLRCSPRSGDLSVYWYQQSLDQGLQFLIQYYNGEERAKGNILERFSAQQFPDLHSELNLSSLELGDSALYFCASSVSNRADQPQHFGDGTRLSIL.

The V and J genes are TRBV7-2 and TRBJ2-3; the match to TRBD2 covers 9 bases. The length of the CDR3 is 15 residues. The germline CDR1 and CDR2 sequences are SGHTA and FQGNSA. The junction had 9 bases not matched to a gene; V was cut back by 5 bases and J by 6 bases. This CDR3 reads CASSPGLARVDTQYF. As DNA, the CDR3 is TGTGCCAGCAGCCCGGGACTAGCAAGAGTGGATACGCAGTATTTT.

The J gene is TRBJ2-7, the V gene TRBV10-3; 11 bases are a match to TRBD1. Trimming removed 10 bases from V and 5 bases from J; junction bases left unmatched: 10. The germline V gene has CDR1 ENHRY and CDR2 SYGVKD. The CDR3 sequence is 14 residues long. CDR3 sequence: CATLGQGASNEQYF. For the CDR3, the DNA is TGTGCCACCCTCGGACAGGGGGCATCCAACGAGCAGTACTTC.

The chain uses TRBV5-4 and TRBJ1-4, with a weak D call TRBD1 (6 bases). Per germline, CDR1 SGHNT and CDR2 YYREEE (reference sequence). V was trimmed by 3 bases and J by 7 bases, leaving 13 bases between them. This CDR3 is 14 amino acids long. The CDR3 spells CASSWEGVREKLFF. CDR3 in DNA: TGTGCCAGCAGCTGGGAGGGGGTACGTGAAAAACTGTTTTTT.

The V call is TRBV28, the J call TRBJ2-7, with TRBD1 matching 10 bases. Germline CDR1 and CDR2: MDHEN and SYDVKM. V trimming: 3 bases; J trimming: 0 bases; junction bases outside the gene matches: 5. CDR3 size: 16 residues. CDR3 in DNA: TGTGCCAGCAGTTTGGGACAGGGGACTAGCTCCTACGAGCAGTACTTC. Residues: CASSLGQGTSSYEQYF.

The CDR3 loop is CASSPLGQGVTDTQYF. The CDR3 DNA reads as TGTGCCAGCAGCCCTCTCGGACAGGGGGTCACAGATACGCAGTATTTT. The V call is TRBV28, the J call TRBJ2-3; 10 nucleotides agree with TRBD1. Germline CDR1 reads MDHEN; CDR2 reads SYDVKM. Trimming removed 6 bases from V and 2 bases from J; junction bases left unmatched: 8. There are 16 residues in the CDR3.

The chain couples TRBV5-1 to TRBJ1-1, with D possibly TRBD1 on 6 matching bases. The CDR3 extends over 14 amino acids. Germline values: CDR1 SGHRS, CDR2 YFSETQ. V was clipped by 7 bases and J by 1 base, with 14 bases between them. The CDR3, as DNA: TGCGCCAGCTCACACTTACAGGGGAACACTGAAGCTTTCTTT. Translation: CASSHLQGNTEAFF.

This rearrangement joins TRBV6-5 to TRBJ2-2; D unclear. Trimming removed 6 bases at V and 7 bases at J, with 15 bases between. This CDR3 spans 14 amino acids. Germline V gene data show CDR1 as MNHEY and CDR2 as SVGAGI. CDR3 amino acids: CASSETMVSGELFF. The CDR3 DNA follows: TGTGCCAGCAGCGAAACTATGGTTAGCGGGGAGCTGTTTTTT.

This rearrangement joins TRBV30 to TRBJ1-5; 7 bases agree with TRBD1. Germline V gives CDR1 GTSNPN, CDR2 SVGIG (reference sequence). This CDR3 spans 13 amino acids. J lost 6 bases, V lost 0 bases, and 2 bases had no gene match. The CDR3 DNA follows: TGTGCCTGGAGTGTACAGGGGATTCAGCCCCAGCATTTT. It yields the protein CAWSVQGIQPQHF. Together with reference TRBV30 and TRBJ1-5, the CDR3 gives the full variable domain: SQTIHQWPATLVQPVGSPLSLECTVEGTSNPNLYWYRQAAGRGLQLLFYSVGIGQISSEVPQNLSASRPQDRQFILSSKKLLLSDSGFYLCAWSVQGIQPQHFGDGTRLSIL.

This CDR3 reads CASSLTPDRSGYNSPLHF. CDR3 DNA sequence: TGTGCCAGCAGCTTAACGCCTGACCGTTCAGGCTATAATTCACCCCTCCACTTT. The genes are TRBV7-8 and TRBJ1-6, with unresolved D. V lost 2 bases and J 3 bases, leaving 17 bases between the germline ends. The CDR3 is 18 amino acids. CDR1 and CDR2 from the germline V gene are SGHVS and FQNEAQ.

This chain links TRBV19 with TRBJ1-1, with D uncertain. The CDR3 spans 11 residues. V was shortened by 6 bases and J by 5 bases, with 7 bases between the two germline ends. Per the germline V gene, CDR1 is LNHDA and CDR2 is SQIVND (reference sequence). Written as DNA, the CDR3 is TGTGCCAGTAGACGGGATACTGAAGCTTTCTTT. Its translation: CASRRDTEAFF.

CDR3 nucleotides: TGTGCCAGCAGCGGAACACAGGGTCGCGAGCAGTACTTC. It codes for CASSGTQGREQYF. This chain links TRBV11-2 with TRBJ2-7; D perhaps matches TRBD1 (6 bases). Looked up from germline, CDR1 is SGHAT and CDR2 is FQNNGV. This CDR3 comprises 13 residues. Trimming took off 5 bases at V and 6 bases at J, with 14 bases between the two ends.

For this clone: At one end the junction does not follow the germline gene, possibly because of a read error. This chain uses TRBV10-1 with TRBJ2-1, with 11 bases lining up with TRBD2. The CDR3 length is 16 residues. Germline CDR1 WNHNN, CDR2 SYGVQD (reference sequence). The CDR3 nucleotides read TGCGCCAGCAGGCGACTAGCGGGGCTGAGGGACAATGAACAGTTCTTC. Residues: CASRRLAGLRDNEQFF.

This clone came up once. V is TRBV12-5 and J is TRBJ2-1, with D tentatively TRBD2 (5 bases). The V end was cut by 5 bases, the J end by 7 bases, with 9 bases between. Per germline, CDR1 LGHNT and CDR2 FRNRAP. There are 12 residues in the CDR3. The CDR3 spells CASGREFNEQFF. CDR3 bases: TGTGCTAGTGGTAGGGAGTTTAATGAGCAGTTCTTC.

V is TRBV13 and J is TRBJ1-6; a possible D gene is TRBD1 (5 bases). The CDR3 contains 15 residues. Deletions cut 1 base from V and 5 bases from J, with 9 bases between. Per germline, CDR1 PRHDT and CDR2 FYEKMQ (reference sequence). CDR3 coding DNA: TGTGCCAGCAGCTTAGAAGCAGGGAATAATTCACCCCTCCACTTT. Protein: CASSLEAGNNSPLHF.

The chain carries TRBV11-3 and TRBJ2-3, with 7 bases aligning to TRBD2. CDR3 length equals 16 residues. Germline V gives CDR1 SGHNT, CDR2 YENEEA. V lost 5 bases and J lost 3; bases outside the gene matches: 11. The CDR3 reads CASSLTARGWTDTQYF. For the CDR3, the DNA is TGTGCCAGCAGCCTGACTGCGCGGGGGTGGACAGATACGCAGTATTTT.

The chain recombines TRBV4-2 with TRBJ2-7; 7 bases match TRBD1. Trimming at V came to 4 bases and at J to 5 bases, leaving 14 bases not matched to a gene. The CDR3 extends over 16 amino acids. Germline CDR1 LGHNA, CDR2 YNFKEQ. CDR3 residues: CASSRVRTGSWNEQYF. The CDR3 DNA reads as TGTGCCAGCAGCCGAGTTAGGACAGGTTCATGGAACGAGCAGTACTTC.

This clone was found a few times. The chain employs TRBV6-4 and TRBJ2-3; D ambiguous. Germline values: CDR1 MRHNA, CDR2 SNTAGT. The CDR3 spans 12 residues. V was cut by 5 bases and J by 5 bases, with 8 bases left in between. In DNA form, the CDR3 reads TGTGCCAGCAGTCCAAATCAAGATACGCAGTATTTT. Translating gives CASSPNQDTQYF.

This chain links TRBV19 with TRBJ2-1; 10 bases align to TRBD2. Germline V CDR1 and CDR2: LNHDA, SQIVND (reference sequence). The CDR3 runs 18 residues. J was trimmed by 0 bases and V by 3 bases; bases with no gene match: 8. The CDR3 DNA reads as TGTGCCAGTAGTATGAGGACTAGCGGCATTAGCTCCTACAATGAGCAGTTCTTC. It yields the protein CASSMRTSGISSYNEQFF.

DNA for the CDR3: TGTGCCAGCAGCTTGGGCGGGGGAGGAAAAGGCTACACCTTC. Amino acids: CASSLGGGGKGYTF. This chain connects TRBV11-2 to TRBJ1-2; D is possibly TRBD1 (5 bases). From germline, CDR1 is SGHAT and CDR2 FQNNGV. The V end lost 3 bases, the J end lost 8 bases, and 16 bases lay between the germline ends. The CDR3 is 14 amino acids.

V usage is TRBV5-5 and J usage is TRBJ2-4; TRBD2 matches 10 bases. The J segment lost 7 bases and the V segment lost 0 bases, leaving 4 bases of the junction unmatched. The CDR3 length is 15 residues. Germline V gives CDR1 SGHKS, CDR2 YYEKEE (reference sequence). The CDR3 nucleotides read TGTGCCAGCAGCTTGGACCTAGCGGGAGTCAACATTCAGTACTTC. Its protein product is CASSLDLAGVNIQYF.

CDR3 in amino acids: CASSEFQNGYTF. DNA for the CDR3: TGTGCCAGCAGTGAATTTCAAAATGGCTACACCTTC. The rearrangement links TRBV2 to TRBJ1-2, with D unclear. Trimming removed 2 bases at V and 6 bases at J, with 7 bases between. The CDR3 is made up of 12 amino acids. Germline-derived CDR1 and CDR2 are SNHLY and FYNNEI.

The chain combines TRBV28 with TRBJ1-1; a weak D match, TRBD1 (5 bases). The CDR3 runs 14 residues. Trimming left V 1 base short and J 5 bases short, with 11 bases between. CDR1 is MDHEN and CDR2 is SYDVKM in the germline V gene. Written as DNA, the CDR3 is TGTGCCAGCAGTTTATCGGCGGGGGAAACTGAAGCTTTCTTT. It specifies CASSLSAGETEAFF.

Notes on this clone: The germline gene is not matched at one end of the junction; a read error may be the cause. The CDR3 region has the DNA TGCGGGATGGGCGGCCCAGTGGGGAATGAGCAGTTCTTC. This gives the protein CGMGGPVGNEQFF. The rearrangement uses TRBV2 and TRBJ2-1; D is possibly TRBD2 (5 bases). The CDR3 loop spans 13 amino acids. The germline V gene encodes CDR1 SNHLY and CDR2 FYNNEI.

This clone appeared a single time. The genes are TRBV7-3 and TRBJ1-1; TRBD1 is a possible D gene (6 bases). Germline loops: CDR1 SGHTA, CDR2 FQGTGA. This CDR3 is built from 13 residues. Deletions cut 2 bases from V and 9 bases from J, with 13 bases between. The CDR3: CASSLGGQSKAFF. In DNA, the CDR3 is TGTGCCAGCAGCTTAGGGGGCCAATCCAAAGCTTTCTTT.

This sequence joins TRBV6-5 and TRBJ1-2; tentatively, D is TRBD1 (5 bases). Germline V gene lookup returns CDR1 MNHEY and CDR2 SVGAGI. CDR3 length equals 14 residues. The ends were cut back, 2 bases at V and 4 bases at J, with 11 bases in the middle. CDR3 coding DNA: TGTGCCAGCAGTTACAAGGGGCATGGCTATGGCTACACCTTC. Translated, it gives CASSYKGHGYGYTF.

This chain connects TRBV5-4 to TRBJ2-5; D is unclear. CDR1 and CDR2 (germline): SGHNT, YYREEE (reference sequence). This CDR3 region has 13 residues. Trimming stripped 2 bases from V and 2 bases from J, with 7 bases between. CDR3 protein: CASSLTQQETQYF. CDR3 coding DNA: TGTGCCAGCAGCTTAACACAGCAAGAGACCCAGTACTTC.

The chain carries TRBV11-2 and TRBJ2-7; D not certain. In germline, CDR1 is SGHAT, CDR2 FQNNGV. V dropped 1 base and J dropped 2 bases, with 9 bases sitting between them. This CDR3 spans 14 amino acids. DNA for the CDR3: TGTGCCAGCAGCTTAGTTGGCAACCCCTACGAGCAGTACTTC. As protein: CASSLVGNPYEQYF.